The next 18 T cell receptor beta chains were all read from a single sample in a study of T cell responses to AZD1222 COVID-19 vaccine. Only in-frame clones appear in the TCRdb table, and some are missing; sequencing was by immunoSEQ multiplex PCR. The sample yields 110,000 or so clones, 85% to 90% seen once. The sequencing used peripheral blood, collected 28 days after the second AZD1222 dose. These receptors all stem from an adult who received the AZD1222 COVID-19 vaccine.

V is TRBV13 and J is TRBJ2-5; D is unclear. Trimming shortened V by 0 bases and J by 4 bases, and 12 bases separated the two germline ends. The CDR3 length is 15 residues. Germline V gene sequence: CDR1 PRHDT, CDR2 FYEKMQ (reference sequence). This CDR3 reads CASSLGLTAGETQYF. The CDR3, as DNA: TGTGCCAGCAGCTTAGGCCTAACAGCCGGAGAGACCCAGTACTTC.

The chain combines TRBV5-1 with TRBJ1-1; D unclear. Germline CDR1 and CDR2: SGHRS and YFSETQ. The CDR3 runs 13 residues. The V gene lost 0 bases and the J gene lost 0 bases, with 3 bases spanning the gap. The CDR3 DNA sequence: TGCGCCAGCAGCTTGGAACTGAACACTGAAGCTTTCTTT. The encoded protein is CASSLELNTEAFF.

This clone has a handful of counts. This rearrangement joins TRBV14 to TRBJ1-6; a possible D gene is TRBD1 (5 bases). The length of the CDR3 is 17 residues. The V and J ends lost 1 base and 5 bases respectively, with 15 bases between them. The germline V gene has CDR1 SGHDN and CDR2 FVKESK. The DNA for the CDR3 is TGTGCCAGCAGCCAAGTTGGTAGGGGCGTCCATAATTCACCCCTCCACTTT. It is translated as CASSQVGRGVHNSPLHF.

The V and J genes are TRBV29-1 and TRBJ2-2, with TRBD2 as a possible D gene (5 bases). Trimming cost V 7 bases and J 4 bases, with 16 bases left between them. The CDR3 spans 14 residues. Germline CDR1 is SQVTM and CDR2 is ANQGSEA. Written as DNA, the CDR3 is TGCAGCGCCGAACGGGGTACCAGCACCGGGGAGCTGTTTTTT. Translating it yields CSAERGTSTGELFF.

The chain has TRBV5-5 and TRBJ2-1, with TRBD1 identical over 7 bases. Germline V CDR1 and CDR2: SGHKS, YYEKEE (reference sequence). The trim removed 0 bases at V and 2 bases at J, leaving 2 bases unmatched. This CDR3 comprises 15 residues. The CDR3 sequence is CASSLGTGAYNEQFF. CDR3 nucleotides: TGTGCCAGCAGCTTGGGTACAGGGGCCTACAATGAGCAGTTCTTC.

The rearrangement uses TRBV4-3 and TRBJ1-2; D remains ambiguous. Germline V gives CDR1 LGHNA, CDR2 YSLEER. The CDR3 has 19 residues. V was shortened by 0 bases and J by 5 bases, with 25 bases between the two germline ends. CDR3 DNA: TGCGCCAGCAGCCAAGAGATATCGCTAGGGAGAAAACTAGGGTATGGCTACACCTTC. Residues: CASSQEISLGRKLGYGYTF.

This chain joins TRBV7-2 and TRBJ2-7; 11 bases align to TRBD2. CDR3 length: 14 amino acids. The germline CDR1 and CDR2 sequences are SGHTA and FQGNSA. With 6 bases clipped from V and 4 bases from J, the junction kept 5 bases outside the gene matches. The CDR3 bases are TGTGCCAGCAGGCCGGGACTAGCGGTATACGAGCAGTACTTC. Amino acids: CASRPGLAVYEQYF.

This chain joins TRBV5-6 and TRBJ1-1; D uncertain. Between the trimmed V and J ends, which lost 2 bases and 4 bases, there was a span of 9 bases. Germline values: CDR1 SGHDT, CDR2 YYEEEE. CDR3 size: 13 residues. CDR3: CASSFRDGTEAFF. The CDR3 nucleotides are TGTGCCAGCAGCTTCCGTGACGGCACTGAAGCTTTCTTT.

This chain connects TRBV27 to TRBJ1-1; 7 bases line up with TRBD1. J gave up 4 bases and V 5 bases, and 4 bases lay outside the gene matches. The germline gives CDR1 MNHEY, CDR2 SMNVEV (reference sequence). The CDR3 covers 13 residues. CDR3 loop: CASSKTGRTEAFF. The CDR3 nucleotides read TGTGCCAGCAGTAAGACAGGGCGCACTGAAGCTTTCTTT.

This sequence joins TRBV6-2 or TRBV6-3 and TRBJ2-1; D may be TRBD1 (6 bases). CDR1 is MNHEY and CDR2 is SVGEGT in the germline V gene. The CDR3 is made up of 14 amino acids. V was cut by 6 bases and J by 7 bases, with 16 bases left in between. CDR3: CASSPTWQGNEQFF. CDR3 nucleotide sequence: TGTGCCAGCAGCCCGACTTGGCAGGGGAATGAGCAGTTCTTC.

The count of this clone is one. The rearrangement links TRBV24-1 to TRBJ2-1, with D perhaps matching TRBD2 (6 bases). Germline loops: CDR1 KGHDR, CDR2 SFDVKD. Trimming stripped 3 bases from V and 2 bases from J, with 10 bases between. The CDR3 totals 15 residues. CDR3 sequence reads: CATSDAGPTYNEQFF. The CDR3 coding sequence is TGTGCCACCAGTGATGCGGGACCCACCTACAATGAGCAGTTCTTC.

V is TRBV5-1 and J is TRBJ2-3; D not certain. The V gene's germline CDR1 is SGHRS and CDR2 YFSETQ. The CDR3 is 14 amino acids. The ends were cut back, 1 base at V and 2 bases at J, with 8 bases in the middle. As DNA, the CDR3 is TGCGCCAGCAGCTTGACCGAGCCCACAGATACGCAGTATTTT. Protein sequence: CASSLTEPTDTQYF.

The gene calls are TRBV23-1 and TRBJ1-4; no reliable D call. TRBV23-1 qualifies as an ORF whose function is uncertain. Trimming shortened V by 6 bases and J by 0 bases, and 14 bases separated the two germline ends. This CDR3 has 16 residues. The CDR3 sequence: CASSRGPKATNEKLFF. CDR3 DNA sequence: TGCGCCAGCAGCCGAGGGCCCAAAGCAACTAATGAAAAACTGTTTTTT.

The chain combines TRBV27 with TRBJ2-7; 10 bases match TRBD1. The CDR3 runs to 15 residues. J gave up 3 bases and V 2 bases, and 4 bases lay outside the gene matches. Germline V gene lookup returns CDR1 MNHEY and CDR2 SMNVEV (reference sequence). The CDR3 coding sequence is TGTGCCAGCAGTTTAGGGACAGGGGAGGTCTACGAGCAGTACTTC. The encoded protein is CASSLGTGEVYEQYF.

This clone occurred once. The V gene is TRBV4-1, the J gene TRBJ1-2; 10 positions match TRBD1. The CDR3 runs 15 residues. CDR1 is MGHRA, CDR2 YSYEKL, per germline. The J segment lost 6 bases and the V segment lost 2 bases, leaving 6 bases of the junction unmatched. CDR3 sequence reads: CASSQLRQGAHGYTF. In nucleotides, the CDR3 is TGCGCCAGCAGCCAACTCCGACAGGGGGCTCATGGCTACACCTTC.

The V gene is TRBV4-1, the J gene TRBJ2-3; D not certain. This CDR3 is built from 13 residues. CDR1 and CDR2 (germline): MGHRA, YSYEKL. Trimming pared 2 bases from V and 2 bases from J, leaving 5 bases between. CDR3 sequence: CASSQRVTDTQYF. The CDR3 nucleotides are TGCGCCAGCAGCCAACGGGTCACAGATACGCAGTATTTT.

This chain connects TRBV5-6 to TRBJ1-1; 9 bases align to TRBD1. CDR3 length: 17 amino acids. CDR1 SGHDT and CDR2 YYEEEE come from the germline V gene. Losses at the gene ends were 4 bases for V and 5 bases for J; bases not matched to a gene: 15. In DNA, the CDR3 is TGTGCCAGCAGCGCCGGGGACAGGGTGCGCTTCGTTACTGAAGCTTTCTTT. This translates into CASSAGDRVRFVTEAFF.

This chain joins TRBV5-4 and TRBJ2-3; no clear D gene. The V and J ends lost 0 bases and 2 bases respectively, with 7 bases between them. The germline V gene has CDR1 SGHNT and CDR2 YYREEE (reference sequence). The CDR3 runs 14 residues. The CDR3 DNA follows: TGTGCCAGCAGCTTGGGCCTACACACAGATACGCAGTATTTT. It encodes CASSLGLHTDTQYF.